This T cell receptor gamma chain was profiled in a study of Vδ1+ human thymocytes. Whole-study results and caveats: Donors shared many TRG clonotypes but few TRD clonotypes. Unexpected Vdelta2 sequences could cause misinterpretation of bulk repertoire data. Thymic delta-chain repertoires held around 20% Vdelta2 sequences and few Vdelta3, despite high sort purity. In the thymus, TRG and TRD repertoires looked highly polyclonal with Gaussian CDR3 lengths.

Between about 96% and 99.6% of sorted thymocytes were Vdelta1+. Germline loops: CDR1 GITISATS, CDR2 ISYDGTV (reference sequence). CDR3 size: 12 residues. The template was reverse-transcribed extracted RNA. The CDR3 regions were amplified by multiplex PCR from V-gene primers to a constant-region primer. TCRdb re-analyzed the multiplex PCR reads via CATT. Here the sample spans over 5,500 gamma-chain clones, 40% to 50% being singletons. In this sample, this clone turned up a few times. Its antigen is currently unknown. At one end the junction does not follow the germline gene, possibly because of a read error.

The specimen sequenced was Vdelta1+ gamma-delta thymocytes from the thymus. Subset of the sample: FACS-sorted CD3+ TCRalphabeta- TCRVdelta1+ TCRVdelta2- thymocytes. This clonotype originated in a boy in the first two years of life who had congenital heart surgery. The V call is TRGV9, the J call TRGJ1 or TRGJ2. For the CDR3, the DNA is TGTGCCTTGGGGGACCATTATTATAAGAAACTCTTT. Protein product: CALGDHYYKKLF.